This T cell receptor beta chain was captured in a study of blood T cell repertoires in COVID-19. Study-level background: COVID-19 samples, acute and convalescent, were from the United States, Italy and Spain. T cells, B-cell-depleted T cells, or PBMCs provided the cDNA or gDNA that served as material.

This clone was detected a few times. Under the authors' procedure: For nucleated cells, counts were estimated from reference gene primer amplification. Clones were sequenced by immunoSEQ multiplex PCR, and TCRdb holds only the in-frame ones, with some missing. V, J and clone size reflect that table, while D and trimming were determined from the DNA. The sample gives about 190,000 clones, roughly 79% of which show up once; approximately 26% is in the top ten. From germline, CDR1 is LNHDA and CDR2 SQIVND (reference sequence). The CDR3 is made up of 15 amino acids. J gave up 0 bases and V 3 bases, and 1 base lay outside the gene matches.

V is TRBV19 and J is TRBJ1-3; 8 bases align to TRBD1. This sequence was found in an older woman with acute or convalescent COVID-19. The source material was peripheral blood. In DNA form, the CDR3 reads TGTGCCAGTAGTATTGGGACAGGCTCTGGAAACACCATATATTTT. It yields the protein CASSIGTGSGNTIYF.